This T cell receptor beta chain was sequenced for a study of blood T cell repertoires in COVID-19. Overall study: The study drew acute and convalescent COVID-19 samples from the United States, Italy and Spain. Nucleic acid was either cDNA or gDNA, and it came from T cells, B-cell-depleted T cells, or PBMCs.

From germline, CDR1 is LNHDA and CDR2 SQIVND (reference sequence). The CDR3 is 15 amino acids. V lost 7 bases to trimming and J lost 4 bases, with 19 bases between them. Under the authors' procedure: Amplification with reference gene primers provided the estimates of nucleated cell counts. Clones were sequenced by immunoSEQ multiplex PCR, and TCRdb holds only the in-frame ones, with some missing. The V and J calls and clone size come from that table; D and trimming were worked out from the DNA. The table lists tens of thousands of clones, around 72% of them singletons. Sequencing was carried out using peripheral blood. The chain has TRBV19 and TRBJ1-2; a weak D match, TRBD1 (5 bases). The sequence was collected from a human donor with acute or convalescent COVID-19. The donor label of this sample is uncertain. This CDR3 is CASKETASSTYGYTF. Here the CDR3 DNA reads TGTGCCAGTAAAGAGACAGCCTCGTCAACCTATGGCTACACCTTC. The entire variable domain, with the rest obtained from reference TRBV19 and TRBJ1-2, is as follows: DGGITQSPKYLFRKEGQNVTLSCEQNLNHDAMYWYRQDPGQGLRLIYYSQIVNDFQKGDIAEGYSVSREKKESFPLTVTSAQKNPTAFYLCASKETASSTYGYTFGSGTRLTVV.